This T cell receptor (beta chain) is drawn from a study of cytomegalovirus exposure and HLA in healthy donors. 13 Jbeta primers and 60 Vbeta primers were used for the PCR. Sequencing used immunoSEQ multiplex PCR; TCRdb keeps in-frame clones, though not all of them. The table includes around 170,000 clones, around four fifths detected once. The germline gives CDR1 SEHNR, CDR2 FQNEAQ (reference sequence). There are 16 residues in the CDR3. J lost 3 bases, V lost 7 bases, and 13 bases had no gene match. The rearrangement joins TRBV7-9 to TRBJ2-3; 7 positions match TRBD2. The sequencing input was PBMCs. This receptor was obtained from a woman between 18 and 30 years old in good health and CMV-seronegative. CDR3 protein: CASTPTPLAATDTQYF. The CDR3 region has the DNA TGTGCCAGCACCCCCACACCTCTAGCGGCGACAGATACGCAGTATTTT. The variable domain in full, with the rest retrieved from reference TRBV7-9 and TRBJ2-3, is DTGVSQNPRHKITKRGQNVTFRCDPISEHNRLYWYRQTLGQGPEFLTYFQNEAQLEKSRLLSDRFSAERPKGSFSTLEIQRTEQGDSAMYLCASTPTPLAATDTQYFGPGTRLTVL.